The rows below give T cell receptor beta chains drawn from one sample of a study of T-cell reconstitution after alpha-beta-depleted transplantation in children. TCRdb independently ran MiXCR on the PCR reads; one entry per CDR3 protein. The table includes 450,000 to 600,000 distinct CDR3 sequences, around 13% detected once. This specimen consisted of PBMCs, mostly from graft donor cells, obtained 360 days after TCRalphabeta/CD19-depleted stem cell transplant. These receptors came from a male patient aged 10 to 17 who had a stem cell transplant for acute myeloid leukemia, so the T cells may come from the graft donor. CDR3s include the opening cysteine and the closing phenylalanine or tryptophan. The order of the fields is J gene, V gene, CDR3 protein.

TRBJ2-3	TRBV15	CATSRDLGRQSSTDTQYF
TRBJ2-1	TRBV12-3/TRBV12-4	CASSSPSLAGGQVEQFF
TRBJ2-6	TRBV9	CASSVAGGSQSSGANVLTF
TRBJ1-2	TRBV10-3	CAISESLSFNYGYTF
TRBJ2-3	TRBV5-1	CASSLALAGGADTQYF
TRBJ1-5	TRBV11-2	CASSVDDRGNQPQHF
TRBJ2-7	TRBV4-3	CASSQENRPSYEQYF
TRBJ2-5	TRBV9	CASSLGAGAVETQYF
TRBJ2-7	TRBV7-2	CASSKLDRGEYEQYF
TRBJ2-5	TRBV11-2	CASSFQGQGGEETQYF
TRBJ2-7	TRBV28	CASSLGMASGLREQYF
TRBJ2-7	TRBV20-1	CSAPSGEQYF
TRBJ2-1	TRBV20-1	CSARFSGMFNEQFF
TRBJ2-7	TRBV7-6	CASSLLAGALEQYF
TRBJ2-3	TRBV5-1	CASSLVPAGGSTDTQYF
TRBJ2-1	TRBV20-1	CSASGRPSYNEQFF
TRBJ2-2	TRBV7-8	CASSLAPSGKRTGELFF
TRBJ1-1	TRBV5-1	CASSSFVDRDRYTEAFF
TRBJ2-7	TRBV6-2/TRBV6-3	CASSPRTSSSSEQYF
TRBJ1-3	TRBV20-1	CSAREASSGNTIYF
TRBJ2-1	TRBV9	CASSVVGGEQFF
TRBJ2-3	TRBV7-2	CASSLEAGGVQDTQYF
TRBJ1-4	TRBV7-9	CASSPPPVTNEKLFF
TRBJ2-3	TRBV5-4	CASSSGIRGTTDTQYF
TRBJ2-3	TRBV29-1	CSVHNMGGNTDTQYF
TRBJ2-7	TRBV28	CASSPLGVGEQYF
TRBJ2-4	TRBV12-3/TRBV12-4	CASGLSAKNIQYF
TRBJ2-7	TRBV6-2/TRBV6-3	CASSYLPNSVVRSYEQYF
TRBJ2-1	TRBV19	CASSTSGNSYNEQFF
TRBJ2-5	TRBV27	CASSSIRLPWDQETQYF
TRBJ2-1	TRBV4-3	CASSGLATSYNEQFF
TRBJ2-1	TRBV7-2	CASSLAWGPGYNEQFF
TRBJ2-7	TRBV29-1	CSVVGSQHSYEQYF
TRBJ2-7	TRBV29-1	CSARSGTGRWYEQYF
TRBJ1-5	TRBV9	CASSVEGLGDQPQHF
TRBJ2-5	TRBV5-1	CASSQDLQETQYF
TRBJ2-7	TRBV5-1	CASSWAGDPYEQYF
TRBJ2-1	TRBV21-1	CASSKVHGGGPRYNEQFF
TRBJ2-7	TRBV10-3	CAIRGKTGISEQYF
TRBJ1-2	TRBV25-1	CASSEGQTYGYTF
TRBJ1-6	TRBV28	CASSYRGSSPLHF
TRBJ2-7	TRBV7-2	CASSLFVGGLAAYEQYF
TRBJ2-1	TRBV7-2	CASSFGPSPFF
TRBJ2-2	TRBV19	CATEGTGRTGELFF
TRBJ2-7	TRBV5-1	CASSLGGLYSYEQYF
TRBJ1-6	TRBV6-1	CASIERAGFNSPLHF
TRBJ2-1	TRBV20-1	CSARGDRAYNEQFF
TRBJ2-6	TRBV4-2	CASSQDPRARDRSSGANVLTF
TRBJ1-1	TRBV29-1	CSAQVRDSAEAFF
TRBJ2-2	TRBV7-7	CASSLMNTGELFF
TRBJ1-4	TRBV3-1	CASSRRTGGGEKLFF
TRBJ2-3	TRBV3-1	CASSQLTASTDTQYF
TRBJ2-3	TRBV29-1	CSKGGVAGASTDTQYF
TRBJ2-3	TRBV25-1	CASSGGVRADTQYF
TRBJ2-4	TRBV4-3	CASSPNQGADIQYF
TRBJ2-2	TRBV29-1	CSAPTSGRGGELFF
TRBJ2-7	TRBV24-1	CATSDSHGSYEQYF
TRBJ2-3	TRBV5-5	CASSGRAPPTDTQYF
TRBJ2-5	TRBV20-1	CSAGGLAPQETQYF
TRBJ2-2	TRBV9	CASYGKNTGELFF